This entry concerns a single TCR beta chain. This specimen comes from a study of human T cells and chemical hapten exposure. Unmatched junction bases numbered 4, after V lost 6 bases and J lost 7 bases. CDR1 and CDR2 from the germline V gene are SNHLY and FYNNEI. CDR3 length: 13 amino acids. Indicated time point: healthy volunteer bleed at 6 weeks. Extraction of total RNA was performed on unfractionated whole blood. TCRdb reprocessed the RACE reads via MiXCR and lists one record per CDR3 protein. This sample yields about 82,000 distinct CDR3 sequences, of which approximately 8% are seen a single time; roughly 1.5% belongs to the top ten.

Source material: whole blood. V usage is TRBV2 and J usage is TRBJ1-5, with 9 bases lining up with TRBD1. This TCR derives from a male donor in good health. Some clones in this sample may be carry-over from other donors' samples. The CDR3 loop reads CASRRDRDQPQHF. The CDR3 DNA sequence: TGTGCCAGCAGAAGGGACAGGGACCAGCCCCAGCATTTT.